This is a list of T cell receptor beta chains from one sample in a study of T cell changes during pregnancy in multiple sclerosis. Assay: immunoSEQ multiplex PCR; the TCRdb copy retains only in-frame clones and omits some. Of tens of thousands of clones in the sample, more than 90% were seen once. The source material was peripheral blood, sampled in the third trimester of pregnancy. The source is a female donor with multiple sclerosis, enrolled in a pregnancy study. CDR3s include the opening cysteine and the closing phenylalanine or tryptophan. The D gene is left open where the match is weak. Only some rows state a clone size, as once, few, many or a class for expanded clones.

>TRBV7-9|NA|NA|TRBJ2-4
TGTGCCAGCAGCTTAGATGGGACAAAATGGGGCTCAAAAAACATTCAGTACTTC
CASSLDGTKWGSKNIQYF
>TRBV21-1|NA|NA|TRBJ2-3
TGTGCCAGCAGCAAAGCTGGACTAGCGGGAGGGCCAAATACGCAGTATTTT
CASSKAGLAGGPNTQYF
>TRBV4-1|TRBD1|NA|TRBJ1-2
TGCGCCAGCAGCCAACCTTGGACAGGGGCGCCCTCCTATGGCTACACCTTC
CASSQPWTGAPSYGYTF
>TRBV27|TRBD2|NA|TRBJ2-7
TGTGCCAGCAGCCGGACTAGCGGGAGACCCATCTACGAGCAGTACTTC
CASSRTSGRPIYEQYF
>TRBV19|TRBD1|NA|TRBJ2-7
TGTGCCAGTAGCGCCCAGGACAGGGACGAGCAGTACTTC
CASSAQDRDEQYF
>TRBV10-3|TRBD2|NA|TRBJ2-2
TGTGCCATCAGTGAACTAGCGGGTGTCACCGGGGAGCTGTTTTTT
CAISELAGVTGELFF
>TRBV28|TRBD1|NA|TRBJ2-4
TGTGCCAGCAGCCCGGGACAGGATTTAGCCAAAAACATTCAGTACTTC
CASSPGQDLAKNIQYF
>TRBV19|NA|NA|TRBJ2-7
TGTGCCCTTCCGAGAAACCGGTCTTACTACGAGCAGTACTTC
CALPRNRSYYEQYF
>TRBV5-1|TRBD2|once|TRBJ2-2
TGCGCCAGCAGCCTCACTAGCGGGACTGGCGCCGGGGAGCTGTTTTTT
CASSLTSGTGAGELFF
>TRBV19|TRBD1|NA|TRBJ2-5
TGTGCCAGTAGTATCACAGGGGGCCCGGAGACCCAGTACTTC
CASSITGGPETQYF
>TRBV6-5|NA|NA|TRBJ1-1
TGTGCCAGCAGTTACTATGCGGGGATGAACACTGAAGCTTTCTTT
CASSYYAGMNTEAFF
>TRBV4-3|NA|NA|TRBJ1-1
TGCGCCAGCAGCCAAGAATACGGCACCCCAGGCACTGAAGCTTTCTTT
CASSQEYGTPGTEAFF
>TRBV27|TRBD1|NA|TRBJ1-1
TGTGCCAGCAGTTTGGACAGGGGCACTGAAGCTTTCTTT
CASSLDRGTEAFF
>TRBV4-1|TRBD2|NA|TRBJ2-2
TGCGCCAGCAGCCAAGATCGTGCACTAGCGGTGAGGAACACCGGGGAGCTGTTTTTT
CASSQDRALAVRNTGELFF
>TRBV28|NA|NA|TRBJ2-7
TGTGCCAGCAGTCAATCCTACTACGAGCAGTACTTC
CASSQSYYEQYF
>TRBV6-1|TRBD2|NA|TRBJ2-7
TGTGCCGCCTCCCTGGCGGGGGGGGCCTACGAGCAGTACTTC
CAASLAGGAYEQYF
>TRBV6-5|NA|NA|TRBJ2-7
TGTGCCAGCACCCGGGGGGCCCCCTCCTACGAGCAGTACTTC
CASTRGAPSYEQYF
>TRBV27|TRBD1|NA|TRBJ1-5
TGTGCCAGCAGTTCCGGACAGGGTATAGATAGCAATCAGCCCCAGCATTTT
CASSSGQGIDSNQPQHF
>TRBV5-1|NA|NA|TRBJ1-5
TGCGCCAGCAGCTTGGTGGCAGGCGGCAATCAGCCCCAGCATTTT
CASSLVAGGNQPQHF
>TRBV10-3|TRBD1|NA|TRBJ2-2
TGTGCCATCAACCGACAGGGCGCCGGGGAGCTGTTTTTT
CAINRQGAGELFF
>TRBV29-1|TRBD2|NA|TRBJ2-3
TGCAGCGTTGCCCCAAGACTAGCGGGGGGGCCGAGGGGCACAGATACGCAGTATTTT
CSVAPRLAGGPRGTDTQYF
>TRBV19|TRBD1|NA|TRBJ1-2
TGTGCCAGTACGACAGGGATAGGGTATGGCTACACCTTC
CASTTGIGYGYTF
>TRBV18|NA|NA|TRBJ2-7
TGTGCCAGCTCACCTAATAGCTACGAGCAGTACTTC
CASSPNSYEQYF
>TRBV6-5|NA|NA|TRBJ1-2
TGTGCCAGCAGTTACTCGACGAGCGGGGGCTCCTATGGCTACACCTTC
CASSYSTSGGSYGYTF
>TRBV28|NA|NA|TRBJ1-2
TGTGCCAGCAGTTCTGGCGGCTTCTATGGCTACACCTTC
CASSSGGFYGYTF
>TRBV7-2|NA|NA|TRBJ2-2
TGTGCCAGCAGCCCCCAGCCAGGTGGGAACACCGGGGAGCTGTTTTTT
CASSPQPGGNTGELFF
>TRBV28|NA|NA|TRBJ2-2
TGTGCCAGCAGCTTCGGGGGTACGAACACCGGGGAGCTGTTTTTT
CASSFGGTNTGELFF
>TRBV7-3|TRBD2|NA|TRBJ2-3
TGTGCCAGCAGCCCGGGACTAGCGGGAGGACGCACAGATACGCAGTATTTT
CASSPGLAGGRTDTQYF
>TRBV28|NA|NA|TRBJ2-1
TGTGCCAGCAGTTACAGGATTGATAATGAGCAGTTCTTC
CASSYRIDNEQFF
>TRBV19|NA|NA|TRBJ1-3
TGTGCCAGTAGTATGTGGACAGCCTCTGGAAACACCATATATTTT
CASSMWTASGNTIYF
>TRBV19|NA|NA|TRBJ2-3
TGTGCCAGTGCTCGGGACTCCGGGACAGATACGCAGTATTTT
CASARDSGTDTQYF
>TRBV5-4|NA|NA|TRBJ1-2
TGTGCCAGCAGCTTAGGGTCAGGGAACTATGGCTACACCTTC
CASSLGSGNYGYTF
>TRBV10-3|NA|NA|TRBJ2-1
TGTGCCATCACGGCTAGCATGGATGAGCAGTTCTTC
CAITASMDEQFF
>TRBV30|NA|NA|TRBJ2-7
TGTGCCTGGAGCGTGGGGGGAGTTCGGTCCTACGAGCAGTACTTC
CAWSVGGVRSYEQYF
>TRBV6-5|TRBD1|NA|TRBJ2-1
TGTGCCAGCAGCCCAAAGACAGGGGCGCAGTTCTTC
CASSPKTGAQFF
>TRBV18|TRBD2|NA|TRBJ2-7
TGTGCCAGCTCCGTGGTAGCGGGAGTGGGTTCCTACGAGCAGTACTTC
CASSVVAGVGSYEQYF